This T cell receptor (beta chain) is drawn from a study of metastatic and nonmetastatic thyroid tumors. The study, taken as a whole, reports: Compared with benign nodules, malignant thyroid tumors were reported to have significantly higher TCR beta diversity in both blood and tumor.

Details on this clone: The antigen remains unidentified.

TCRdb reprocessed the PCR reads using MiXCR. The repertoire includes 75,000 to 95,000 clones, about 12% of them detected once, and 11% sits in the top ten. Nobody among the patients had been given any treatment before thyroid surgery. V lost 5 bases to trimming and J lost 4 bases, with 14 bases between them. This CDR3 is 13 amino acids long. Per the germline V gene, CDR1 is DFQATT and CDR2 is SNEGSKA (reference sequence). Specimen: blood. The TCR originated in a female donor with papillary thyroid cancer or a benign thyroid nodule (not recorded which). Some clones in this sample may be carry-over from other donors' samples. The chain employs TRBV20-1 and TRBJ1-2; a possible D gene is TRBD1 (5 bases). The CDR3 DNA reads as TGCAGTGCTGAGACAGAAAATTTCTATGGCTACACCTTC. Protein product: CSAETENFYGYTF.